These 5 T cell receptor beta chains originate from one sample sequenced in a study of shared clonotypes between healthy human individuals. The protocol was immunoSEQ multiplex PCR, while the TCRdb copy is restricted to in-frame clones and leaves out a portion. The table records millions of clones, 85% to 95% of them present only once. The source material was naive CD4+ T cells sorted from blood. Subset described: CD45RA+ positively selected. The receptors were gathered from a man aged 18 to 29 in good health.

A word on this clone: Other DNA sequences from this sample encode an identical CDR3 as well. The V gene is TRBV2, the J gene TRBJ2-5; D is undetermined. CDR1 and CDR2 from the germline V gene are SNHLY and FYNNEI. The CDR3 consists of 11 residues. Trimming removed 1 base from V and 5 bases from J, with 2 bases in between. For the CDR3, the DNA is TGTGCCAGCAGTGAAGTCGAGACCCAGTACTTC. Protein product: CASSEVETQYF.

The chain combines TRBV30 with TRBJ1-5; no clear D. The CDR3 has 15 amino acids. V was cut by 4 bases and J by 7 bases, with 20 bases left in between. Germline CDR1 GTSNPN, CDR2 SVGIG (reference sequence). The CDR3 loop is CAWKGRWTVFQPQHF. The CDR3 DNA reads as TGTGCCTGGAAAGGAAGGTGGACTGTCTTCCAGCCCCAGCATTTT.

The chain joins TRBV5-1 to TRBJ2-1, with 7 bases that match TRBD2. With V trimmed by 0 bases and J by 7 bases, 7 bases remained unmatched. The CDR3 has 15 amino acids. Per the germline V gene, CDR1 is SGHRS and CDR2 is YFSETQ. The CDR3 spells CASSLEGGRGNEQFF. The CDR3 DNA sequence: TGCGCCAGCAGCTTGGAGGGCGGGAGAGGGAATGAGCAGTTCTTC.

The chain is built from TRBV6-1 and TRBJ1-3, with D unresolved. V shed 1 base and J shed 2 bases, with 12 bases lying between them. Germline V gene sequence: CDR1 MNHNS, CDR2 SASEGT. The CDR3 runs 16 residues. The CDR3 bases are TGTGCCAGCAGTGAAGTCGGAACGGGAACTGGAAACACCATATATTTT. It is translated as CASSEVGTGTGNTIYF.

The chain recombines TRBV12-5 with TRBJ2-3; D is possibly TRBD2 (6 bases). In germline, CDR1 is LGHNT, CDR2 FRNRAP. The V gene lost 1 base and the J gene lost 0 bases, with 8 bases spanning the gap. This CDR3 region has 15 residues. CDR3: CASGLGLESTDTQYF. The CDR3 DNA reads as TGTGCTAGTGGTTTGGGACTAGAGAGCACAGATACGCAGTATTTT.